The source of this T cell receptor beta chain is a study of blood T cell repertoires in COVID-19 (dated by TCRdb to 2018 to 2020). Study-wide context: Collaborator samples came from the United States, Italy and Spain and covered acute and convalescent phases of COVID-19. The prospective study material was composed of cDNA or gDNA derived from T cells, B-cell-depleted T cells, or PBMCs. Subjects who had been exposed to COVID-19, were actively infected with it, or had recovered from it provided the deeply sampled blood TCRbeta repertoires that made up the dataset. The repertoires were made available in a free public database intended to serve as a resource for research on the immune response to SARS-CoV-2. The samples were drawn from two sources: the first 160 participants of the ongoing ImmuneRACE study, and some 1,300 subjects contributed by 6 global collaborators. Sample metadata almost always included a de-identified subject ID, COVID-19 status, age in years and sex. Where available, HLA class I and class II types were obtained from metadata supplied by the sample provider rather than from assay-based typing.

Points the paper makes about the study in general: Clinical and demographic metadata were provided uncurated, with the amount varying by source and participant.

Trimmed from V: 0 bases; trimmed from J: 0 bases; junction bases lacking a gene match: 7. The CDR3 starts with the cysteine, ends with the phenylalanine, and has 17 residues. CDR3 DNA only is kept here, 51 bases in frame from base 1. The germline V gene (reference sequence) supplies CDR1 PRHDT and CDR2 FYEKMQ. TCRbeta CDR3 regions were amplified from genomic DNA using the immunoSEQ Assay, a bias-controlled multiplex PCR. Turning to the authors' computational methods: The number of nucleated cells in each sample was estimated by amplification of reference gene primers within the assay. Sequence reads were collapsed and filtered to measure the absolute abundance of every unique TCRbeta CDR3 rearrangement. For each sample, productive Simpson clonality was calculated as the square root of Simpson's diversity index across productive rearrangements. This is the immuneACCESS table as TCRdb keeps it, with only in-frame sequences that have V and J called. A part of the clones is gone; compared with another copy, unresolved V genes explain less than half, and the rest is unexplained. D and trimming were read from the DNA, whereas the V and J calls and clone size are those reported in that table. The sample yields around 100,000 clones; more than 65% were counted once. The ten largest clones take up approximately 30% of the sample.

Collaborating institutions collected whole blood in K2EDTA tubes following their own protocols. For TCRbeta analysis, collaborators shipped samples in one of three forms: frozen whole blood, isolated PBMCs, or DNA extracted from either of those sample types. As regards this clone: Its antigen is still unknown. No much larger clonotype is one base removed from it; base qualities were not supplied.

Specimen: peripheral blood. The sequence came from a man aged 65 to 79 with active or convalescent COVID-19. The chain links TRBV13 with TRBJ2-7; 8 bases in the middle match TRBD1. The bases are TGTGCCAGCAGCTTAGGCGGGGGCAGGGGGCTCTCCTACGAGCAGTACTTC. This yields the protein CASSLGGGRGLSYEQYF. Reference TRBV13 and TRBJ2-7 genes cover what lies past the CDR3, so the full variable domain is AAGVIQSPRHLIKEKRETATLKCYPIPRHDTVYWYQQGPGQDPQFLISFYEKMQSDKGSIPDRFSAQQFSDYHSELNMSSLELGDSALYFCASSLGGGRGLSYEQYFGPGTRLTVT.